Below, 3 T cell receptor beta chains from the same sample are listed, as sequenced in a study of T cells in Graves' hyperthyroidism and ophthalmopathy. RNA transcripts provided the source from which TCR beta CDR3 regions were amplified. Initially, a first-round RT-PCR of the TCR CDR3 employed the HTBI primer set. TCRdb processed the multiplex PCR reads anew with MiXCR; each CDR3 protein has one entry. The data contain roughly 380,000 distinct CDR3 sequences, 12% to 15% of them singletons. The specimen was blood. These receptors were taken from a woman in her late teens or twenties with Graves' hyperthyroidism.

This clonotype was observed a few times. The CDR3 spells CASSRGPTGTWGLFF. The CDR3 DNA follows: TGTGCCAGCAGCCGGGGACCCACAGGAACCTGGGGACTGTTTTTT. V is TRBV3-1 and J is TRBJ2-2; either TRBD1 or TRBD2 may fit D (5 bases each). There are 15 residues in the CDR3. Per the germline V gene, CDR1 is LGHDT and CDR2 is YNNKEL (reference sequence). V was pared by 4 bases and J by 14 bases, with 23 bases between.

This chain's CDR3 is CSASNEQGSDTQYF. CDR3 DNA: TGCAGTGCTAGCAATGAACAGGGGTCAGATACGCAGTATTTT. The V gene is TRBV20-1, the J gene TRBJ2-3; TRBD1 aligns across 7 bases. There are 14 residues in the CDR3. The V segment lost 3 bases and the J segment 4 bases; nucleotides outside the gene matches: 7. CDR1 is DFQATT, CDR2 SNEGSKA, per germline (reference sequence).

This clonotype was picked up many times. The gene calls are TRBV20-1 and TRBJ2-7, with D maybe TRBD1 (5 bases). This CDR3 contains 15 residues. Trimming took 1 base from V and 0 from J, leaving 13 bases between them. CDR1 and CDR2 (germline): DFQATT, SNEGSKA (reference sequence). This CDR3 reads CSARGDRRYSYEQYF. The CDR3 coding sequence is TGCAGTGCTAGAGGTGACAGACGTTACTCCTACGAGCAGTACTTC.